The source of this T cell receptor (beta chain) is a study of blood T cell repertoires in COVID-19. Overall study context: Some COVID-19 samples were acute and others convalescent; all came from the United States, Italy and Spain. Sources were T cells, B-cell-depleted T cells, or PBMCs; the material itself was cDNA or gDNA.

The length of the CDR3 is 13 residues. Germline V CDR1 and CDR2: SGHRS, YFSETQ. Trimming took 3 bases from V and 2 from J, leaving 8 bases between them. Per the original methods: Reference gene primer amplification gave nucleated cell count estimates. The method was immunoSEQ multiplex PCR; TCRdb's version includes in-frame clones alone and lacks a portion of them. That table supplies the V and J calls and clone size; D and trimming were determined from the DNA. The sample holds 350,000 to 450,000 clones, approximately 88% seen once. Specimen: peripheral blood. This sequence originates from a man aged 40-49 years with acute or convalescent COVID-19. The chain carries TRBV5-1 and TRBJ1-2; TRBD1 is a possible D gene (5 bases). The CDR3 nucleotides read TGCGCCAGCAGCTCACAGGTGAACTATGGCTACACCTTC. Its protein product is CASSSQVNYGYTF.